This T cell receptor beta chain was captured by sequencing in a study of T cell responses to AZD1222 COVID-19 vaccine. Background on the study: It was second doses at about 4 or about 12 weeks that were pooled.

This CDR3 has 15 residues. The germline CDR1 and CDR2 sequences are MNHEY and SVGAGI. Trimming pared 0 bases from V and 0 bases from J, leaving 9 bases between. The study, taken as a whole, reports: Only a handful of AZD1222 recipients tested seropositive at baseline. Samples come after the peak T cell response, not at day 14.

Some clones are missing from TCRdb's copy, which holds only in-frame ones; the method was immunoSEQ multiplex PCR. In the table there are 150,000 or so clones, around 93% of which are singletons. With regard to this clone: Its target is unknown.

Sequences were derived from peripheral blood, sampled on day 0 of AZD1222 vaccination. The V and J genes are TRBV6-5 and TRBJ2-7; D is undetermined. The clonotype comes from an adult in good health. CDR3 bases: TGTGCCAGCAGTTACTCAGGCCCAACCTCCTACGAGCAGTACTTC. This encodes CASSYSGPTSYEQYF.